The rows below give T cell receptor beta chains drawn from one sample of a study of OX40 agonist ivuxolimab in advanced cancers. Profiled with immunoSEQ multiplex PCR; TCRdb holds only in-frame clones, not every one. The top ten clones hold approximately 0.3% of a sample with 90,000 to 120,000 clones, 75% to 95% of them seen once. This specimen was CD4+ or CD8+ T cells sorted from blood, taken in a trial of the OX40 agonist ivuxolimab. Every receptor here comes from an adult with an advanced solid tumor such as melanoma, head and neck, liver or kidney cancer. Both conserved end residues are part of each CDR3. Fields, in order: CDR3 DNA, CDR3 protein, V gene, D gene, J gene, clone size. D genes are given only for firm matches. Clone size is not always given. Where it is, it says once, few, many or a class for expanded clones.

CDR3nt: TGTGCCACCAGCGGGAGACCACAAGGCGAGCAGTACTTC; CDR3aa: CATSGRPQGEQYF; v_gene: TRBV15; d_gene: NA; j_gene: TRBJ2-7; abundance: few
CDR3nt: TGTGCCAGCAGTTACGCGTCCGGGTATAATCAGCCCCAGCATTTT; CDR3aa: CASSYASGYNQPQHF; v_gene: TRBV6-6; d_gene: NA; j_gene: TRBJ1-5; abundance: NA
CDR3nt: TGTGCCAGCAGCTTAGGCCTACTAGCGGGAGTGGTAGATACGCAGTATTTT; CDR3aa: CASSLGLLAGVVDTQYF; v_gene: TRBV11-3; d_gene: TRBD2; j_gene: TRBJ2-3; abundance: NA
CDR3nt: TGTGCCTTCGCGACCCACTGGAATGAGCAGTTCTTC; CDR3aa: CAFATHWNEQFF; v_gene: TRBV19; d_gene: NA; j_gene: TRBJ2-1; abundance: NA
CDR3nt: TGTGCCAGCAGTTCCCCTCGCGGGGGCAATCAGCCCCAGCATTTT; CDR3aa: CASSSPRGGNQPQHF; v_gene: TRBV28; d_gene: NA; j_gene: TRBJ1-5; abundance: NA
CDR3nt: TGTGCCAGCAGTTACAGGACAGGGACTGAAGCTTTCTTT; CDR3aa: CASSYRTGTEAFF; v_gene: TRBV6-6; d_gene: TRBD1; j_gene: TRBJ1-1; abundance: NA
CDR3nt: TGTGCCAGTAGTAAAAACAAGCGGGAGCTGATAAGGGCCAACGTCCTGACTTTC; CDR3aa: CASSKNKRELIRANVLTF; v_gene: TRBV19; d_gene: TRBD2; j_gene: TRBJ2-6; abundance: NA
CDR3nt: TGTGCCTGGAGTAGAGGCAGGAATTCCTACGAGCAGTACTTC; CDR3aa: CAWSRGRNSYEQYF; v_gene: TRBV30; d_gene: NA; j_gene: TRBJ2-7; abundance: NA
CDR3nt: TGTGCCAGCAGCTTGCCCCTGGGCCAGGGTGTCATGAACACTGAAGCTTTCTTT; CDR3aa: CASSLPLGQGVMNTEAFF; v_gene: TRBV5-4; d_gene: NA; j_gene: TRBJ1-1; abundance: once
CDR3nt: TGTGCCAGCAGTGTGGTTAGCACAACAGATACGCAGTATTTT; CDR3aa: CASSVVSTTDTQYF; v_gene: TRBV2; d_gene: NA; j_gene: TRBJ2-3; abundance: NA
CDR3nt: TGTGCCAGCAGCTCCCCGACCCTAAGGAGGGAGACCCAGTACTTC; CDR3aa: CASSSPTLRRETQYF; v_gene: TRBV11-2; d_gene: NA; j_gene: TRBJ2-5; abundance: NA
CDR3nt: TGCAGTGGAGCGGGAACCGATGAGCAGTTCTTC; CDR3aa: CSGAGTDEQFF; v_gene: TRBV20-1; d_gene: TRBD2; j_gene: TRBJ2-1; abundance: NA
CDR3nt: TGTGCCAGCAGCGCCTCTACCCCGGGACTAGCGGCAACAGATACGCAGTATTTT; CDR3aa: CASSASTPGLAATDTQYF; v_gene: TRBV5-4; d_gene: TRBD2; j_gene: TRBJ2-3; abundance: NA
CDR3nt: TGCGCCAGCAGCTTGGGAGCGGTCGCCGAGAATGAGCAGTTCTTC; CDR3aa: CASSLGAVAENEQFF; v_gene: TRBV5-1; d_gene: NA; j_gene: TRBJ2-1; abundance: NA
CDR3nt: TGTGCCAGCAGCTCAGCAAGGGGGGTTGAGACCCAGTACTTC; CDR3aa: CASSSARGVETQYF; v_gene: TRBV5-4; d_gene: NA; j_gene: TRBJ2-5; abundance: NA
CDR3nt: TGTGCCAGCAGCTTAGGGGCGGAAGAGACCCAGTACTTC; CDR3aa: CASSLGAEETQYF; v_gene: TRBV11-3; d_gene: NA; j_gene: TRBJ2-5; abundance: NA
CDR3nt: TGTGCAAGTCGCTTATTACAGGGTGTAAATGAAAAACTGTTTTTT; CDR3aa: CASRLLQGVNEKLFF; v_gene: TRBV12-2; d_gene: NA; j_gene: TRBJ1-4; abundance: NA
CDR3nt: TGTGCCAGCAGCCAAGATTTCGGGAGGTCCTATGAGCAGTTCTTC; CDR3aa: CASSQDFGRSYEQFF; v_gene: TRBV4-2; d_gene: TRBD2; j_gene: TRBJ2-1; abundance: NA
CDR3nt: TGTGCCAGCATCCGGGGAGGGAGCTCCTACGAGCAGTACTTC; CDR3aa: CASIRGGSSYEQYF; v_gene: TRBV28; d_gene: TRBD2; j_gene: TRBJ2-7; abundance: NA
CDR3nt: TGTGCCAGCAGCCGGGACAGGGCCTACGAGCAGTACTTC; CDR3aa: CASSRDRAYEQYF; v_gene: TRBV6-5; d_gene: TRBD1; j_gene: TRBJ2-7; abundance: NA
CDR3nt: TGTGCCAGCTTCCGCCGGGGGGTTGGTCAGTTCTTC; CDR3aa: CASFRRGVGQFF; v_gene: TRBV5-6; d_gene: TRBD2; j_gene: TRBJ2-1; abundance: once
CDR3nt: TGTGCCAGCAGTTTATCTGGGACAGGGGGCGGTGCTTTCTTT; CDR3aa: CASSLSGTGGGAFF; v_gene: TRBV27; d_gene: TRBD1; j_gene: TRBJ1-1; abundance: NA
CDR3nt: TGTGCCAGCAGTGTCGGGACAGGGGTTGGGGAGACCCAGTACTTC; CDR3aa: CASSVGTGVGETQYF; v_gene: TRBV6-1; d_gene: TRBD1; j_gene: TRBJ2-5; abundance: NA
CDR3nt: TGTGCCAGCAGTTTATGGCTAGCGGGGGGAAATGAGCAGTTCTTC; CDR3aa: CASSLWLAGGNEQFF; v_gene: TRBV27; d_gene: TRBD2; j_gene: TRBJ2-1; abundance: NA
CDR3nt: TGTGCCAGCAGTGACAGGGCGGGCACAGATACGCAGTATTTT; CDR3aa: CASSDRAGTDTQYF; v_gene: TRBV6-5; d_gene: TRBD1; j_gene: TRBJ2-3; abundance: NA
CDR3nt: TGTGCCAGCAGCTGGAAGCGGGAGGGGTCCAATGAGCAGTTCTTC; CDR3aa: CASSWKREGSNEQFF; v_gene: TRBV5-4; d_gene: TRBD2; j_gene: TRBJ2-1; abundance: NA
CDR3nt: TGTGCCAGTAGTATAGAATCCCACCAGGGAAGCAATCAGCCCCAGCATTTT; CDR3aa: CASSIESHQGSNQPQHF; v_gene: TRBV19; d_gene: NA; j_gene: TRBJ1-5; abundance: NA
CDR3nt: TGTGCCAGCAGCTTACTCGGCGATGAGCAGTTCTTC; CDR3aa: CASSLLGDEQFF; v_gene: TRBV7-4; d_gene: NA; j_gene: TRBJ2-1; abundance: once
CDR3nt: TGTGCCAGCTCACGTACGCAGGGGAAATCAGATACGCAGTATTTT; CDR3aa: CASSRTQGKSDTQYF; v_gene: TRBV18; d_gene: NA; j_gene: TRBJ2-3; abundance: once
CDR3nt: TGTGCCAGCAGTTACCTGGGGGGTTCCGAGCAGTACTTC; CDR3aa: CASSYLGGSEQYF; v_gene: TRBV6-6; d_gene: NA; j_gene: TRBJ2-7; abundance: NA
CDR3nt: TGTGCCACCAGCAGGGATCTTCGGACGGTCACCGGGGAGCTGTTTTTT; CDR3aa: CATSRDLRTVTGELFF; v_gene: TRBV15; d_gene: NA; j_gene: TRBJ2-2; abundance: once
CDR3nt: TGTGCCAGCAGCCAAAGGACCGAGGACGCGCAGTATTTT; CDR3aa: CASSQRTEDAQYF; v_gene: TRBV7-2; d_gene: NA; j_gene: TRBJ2-3; abundance: few
CDR3nt: TGTGCCAGCTCACCCCGGACTAGCGGGTACACAGATACGCAGTATTTT; CDR3aa: CASSPRTSGYTDTQYF; v_gene: TRBV18; d_gene: TRBD2; j_gene: TRBJ2-3; abundance: NA
CDR3nt: TGTGCCAGCAGCTTAGTTGGGACCGACCGCTCCCGATCCTACGAGCAGTACTTC; CDR3aa: CASSLVGTDRSRSYEQYF; v_gene: TRBV11-3; d_gene: NA; j_gene: TRBJ2-7; abundance: NA
CDR3nt: TGTGCCAGCAGCTCCAGCCGGGGGACTTACAATGAGCAGTTCTTC; CDR3aa: CASSSSRGTYNEQFF; v_gene: TRBV7-2; d_gene: NA; j_gene: TRBJ2-1; abundance: NA
CDR3nt: TGTGCCAGCAGCCAGGATAGCAAGGGCCATGAGCAGTTCTTC; CDR3aa: CASSQDSKGHEQFF; v_gene: TRBV4-2; d_gene: NA; j_gene: TRBJ2-1; abundance: NA
CDR3nt: TGTGCCAGCAGCTTAGTAGCGGGAGTCCCCACCTACGAGCAGTACTTC; CDR3aa: CASSLVAGVPTYEQYF; v_gene: TRBV7-2; d_gene: TRBD2; j_gene: TRBJ2-7; abundance: few
CDR3nt: TGTGCCAGCAGCTTGGGGGGTGAAGCTTTCTTT; CDR3aa: CASSLGGEAFF; v_gene: TRBV7-2; d_gene: NA; j_gene: TRBJ1-1; abundance: NA
CDR3nt: TGTGCCAGTAGTTACCGGGGAGGCCAGGCGGCTAGCCCCTACGAGCAGTACTTC; CDR3aa: CASSYRGGQAASPYEQYF; v_gene: TRBV19; d_gene: NA; j_gene: TRBJ2-7; abundance: NA
CDR3nt: TGTGCCAGCAGTAAAAACCGGGACAACATGTCCTACGAGCAGTACTTC; CDR3aa: CASSKNRDNMSYEQYF; v_gene: TRBV28; d_gene: NA; j_gene: TRBJ2-7; abundance: NA
CDR3nt: TGTGCCAGCAGCTCTGGACTAGCGGGAAGGATGCAGTACTTC; CDR3aa: CASSSGLAGRMQYF; v_gene: TRBV28; d_gene: TRBD2; j_gene: TRBJ2-7; abundance: NA